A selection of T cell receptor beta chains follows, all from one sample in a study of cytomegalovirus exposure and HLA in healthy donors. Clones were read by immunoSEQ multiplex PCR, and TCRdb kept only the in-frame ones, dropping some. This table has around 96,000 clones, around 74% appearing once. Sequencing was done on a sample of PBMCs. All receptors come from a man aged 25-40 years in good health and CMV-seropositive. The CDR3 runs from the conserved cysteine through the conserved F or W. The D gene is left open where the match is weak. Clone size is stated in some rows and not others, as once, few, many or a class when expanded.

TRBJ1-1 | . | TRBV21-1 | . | TGTGCCAGCAGCAAAGTGAGGACGACAGGGCCAATGAACACTGAAGCTTTCTTT | CASSKVRTTGPMNTEAFF
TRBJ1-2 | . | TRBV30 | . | TGTGCCTGGAGTCCGACAGTTACCCTAGGATTC | CAWSPTVTLGF
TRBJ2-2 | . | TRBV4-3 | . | TGCGCCAGCAGCCAAGACAGGACCGGGGAGCTGTTTTTT | CASSQDRTGELFF
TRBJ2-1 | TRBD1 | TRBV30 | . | TGTGCCTGGATCAGGACAGGGCAAGTCGACAATGAGCAGTTCTTC | CAWIRTGQVDNEQFF
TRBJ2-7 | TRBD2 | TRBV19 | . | TGTGCCAGTAGCTCAGGACTAGGCGAGCAGTACTTC | CASSSGLGEQYF
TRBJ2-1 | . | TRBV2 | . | TGTGCCAGCAGTGGAGACACTTACAATGAGCAGTTCTTC | CASSGDTYNEQFF
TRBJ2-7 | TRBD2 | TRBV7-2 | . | TGTGCCAGCAGCCAGCGGGACGGGCCCTACGAGCAGTACTTC | CASSQRDGPYEQYF
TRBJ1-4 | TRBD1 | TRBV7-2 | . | TGTGCCAGCAGCCGGCCGGGACAGCTTCCGAAACTGTTTTTT | CASSRPGQLPKLFF
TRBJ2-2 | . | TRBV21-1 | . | TGTGCCAGCAGCCCGGGACAGGGGAACACCGGGGAGCTGTTTTTT | CASSPGQGNTGELFF
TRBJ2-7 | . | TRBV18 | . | TGTGCCAGCTCAGCTCGTACAGAGTACGAGCAGTACTTC | CASSARTEYEQYF
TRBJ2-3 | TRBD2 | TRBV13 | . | TGTGCCAGCAGCCGCGGACTAGCGGGGGGGCCGGGTACGCAGTATTTT | CASSRGLAGGPGTQYF
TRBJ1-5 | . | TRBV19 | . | TGTGCCAGTAGTATTGAACAAATCAATCAGCCCCAGCATTTT | CASSIEQINQPQHF
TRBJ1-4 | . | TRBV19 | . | TGTGCCAGTGGAGACAGGATGGGCGAAAAACTGTTTTTT | CASGDRMGEKLFF
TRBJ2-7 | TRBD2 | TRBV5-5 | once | TGTGCCAGCAGCTTGGTCTGGCGGGGGGCGATCGAGCAGTACTTC | CASSLVWRGAIEQYF
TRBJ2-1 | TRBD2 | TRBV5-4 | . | TGTGCCAGCAGCTTGGGGCTAGCGGGGGGGGAATACAATGAGCAGTTCTTC | CASSLGLAGGEYNEQFF
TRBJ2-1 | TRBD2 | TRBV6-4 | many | TGTGCCAGCAGTGACTCGGCTAGCGGGGGCTCGAATGAGCAGTTCTTC | CASSDSASGGSNEQFF
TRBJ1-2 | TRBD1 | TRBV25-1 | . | TGTGCTTACCAAGGTTCCGACAGGGGGTTTCACTATGGCTACACCTTC | CAYQGSDRGFHYGYTF
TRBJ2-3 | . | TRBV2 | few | TGTGCCAGCAGTGATGATAGCGGACCCACAGATACGCAGTATTTT | CASSDDSGPTDTQYF
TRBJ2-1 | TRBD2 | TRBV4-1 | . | TGCGCCAGCAGCCAAGATCGGGCGGGGGGGTCCTACAATGAGCAGTTCTTC | CASSQDRAGGSYNEQFF
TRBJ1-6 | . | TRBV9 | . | TGTGCCAGCAGCGTGGACAGCGGAGATTCACCCCTCCACTTT | CASSVDSGDSPLHF
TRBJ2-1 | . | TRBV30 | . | TGTGCCTGGAGTGTATGGAGGGAGCAGTTCTTC | CAWSVWREQFF
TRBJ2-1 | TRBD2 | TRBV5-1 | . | TGCGCCAGCAGCTCCTTAGCGGGGGGGCGGGTGAATGAGCAGTTCTTC | CASSSLAGGRVNEQFF
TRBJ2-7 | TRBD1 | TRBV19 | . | TGTGCCAGTAGTATGGGAGACAGGGGCTCCTACGAGCAGTACTTC | CASSMGDRGSYEQYF
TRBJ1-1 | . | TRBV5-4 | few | TGTGCCAGCAGCTTTGAGAACAGGGTGAACACTGAAGCTTTCTTT | CASSFENRVNTEAFF
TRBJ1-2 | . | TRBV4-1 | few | TGCGCCAGCAGCCAAGATAGGAGTGGCTACACCTTC | CASSQDRSGYTF
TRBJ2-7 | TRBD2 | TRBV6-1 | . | TGTGCCAGCAGTGGGGGACTAGTGAGCCACGAGCAGTACTTC | CASSGGLVSHEQYF
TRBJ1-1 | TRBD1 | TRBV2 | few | TGTGCCAGCACCACCGTCAGCACAGGGGCGGACACTGAAGCTTTCTTT | CASTTVSTGADTEAFF
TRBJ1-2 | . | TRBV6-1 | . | TGTGCCAGCAGTGAGGCGGATCTAATCTATGGCTACACCTTC | CASSEADLIYGYTF
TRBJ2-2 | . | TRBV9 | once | TGTGCCAGCAGCGTAGGCGGGGCCGGGGGGCTGTTTTTT | CASSVGGAGGLFF
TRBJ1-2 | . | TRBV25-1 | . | TGTGCCACCAGCTCTCTTTCTAACTATGGCTACACCTTC | CATSSLSNYGYTF
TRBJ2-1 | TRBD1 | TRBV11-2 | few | TGTGCCAGCAGCTTTCACCCCCCGACAGGGGGAAGGGATGAGCAGTTCTTC | CASSFHPPTGGRDEQFF
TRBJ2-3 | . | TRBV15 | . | TGTGCCACCAGCAGAGATTTCCCGGGGGGCCCGACAGATACGCAGTATTTT | CATSRDFPGGPTDTQYF
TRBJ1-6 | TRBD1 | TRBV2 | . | TGTGCCAGCAGTGACTGGAGACAGGGACTTGTTTCCTATAATTCACCCCTCCACTTT | CASSDWRQGLVSYNSPLHF
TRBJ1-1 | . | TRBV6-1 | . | TGTGCCAGCAGTCCCCCAAATCGGGGGAACGCTGAAGCTTTCTTT | CASSPPNRGNAEAFF
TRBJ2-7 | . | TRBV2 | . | TGTGCCAGCAGTGAAAGGCCACAAACAGGCGCGCAGTACTTC | CASSERPQTGAQYF
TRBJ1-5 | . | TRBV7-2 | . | TGTGCCAGCAGCCGGCTACAGGGTTACAATCAGCCCCAGCATTTT | CASSRLQGYNQPQHF
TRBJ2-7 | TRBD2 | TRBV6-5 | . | TGTGCCAGCAGTTACCGGTCAGGACTAGCTTACGAGCAGTACTTC | CASSYRSGLAYEQYF
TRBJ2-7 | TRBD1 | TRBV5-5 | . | TGTGCCAGCAGCGGCGGACAGGGGGCCGCCTACGAGCAGTACTTC | CASSGGQGAAYEQYF
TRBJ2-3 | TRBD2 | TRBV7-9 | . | TGTGCCAGCAGCTCGGGACTAGCGGGGGGACTATTATACACAGATACGCAGTATTTT | CASSSGLAGGLLYTDTQYF
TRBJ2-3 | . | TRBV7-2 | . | TGTGCCAGCAGCCTCTTCACAGATACGCAGTATTTT | CASSLFTDTQYF
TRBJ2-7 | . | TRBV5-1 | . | TGCGCCAGCAGCTTCGCGACAGGAGCCCTAGAGCAGTACTTC | CASSFATGALEQYF
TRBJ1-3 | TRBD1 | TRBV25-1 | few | TGTGCCAGCAGTGGGGTGACAGGGGGGTCGGCTGGAAACACCATATATTTT | CASSGVTGGSAGNTIYF
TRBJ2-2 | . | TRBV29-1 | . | TGCAGCGTCCGGCGGACTGCGAACACCGGGGAGCTGTTTTTT | CSVRRTANTGELFF
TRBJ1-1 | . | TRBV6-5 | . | TGTGCCAGCAGTTCCCCCTACCAGGGAATCAACACTGAAGCTTTCTTT | CASSSPYQGINTEAFF
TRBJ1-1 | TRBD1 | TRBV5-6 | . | TGTGCCAGCAGCTATTTGCAGGGGGCGGGGGAAGCTTTCTTT | CASSYLQGAGEAFF
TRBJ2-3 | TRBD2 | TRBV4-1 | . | TGCGCCAGCAGCCAAGGCAGGGAGGGAGATACGCAGTATTTT | CASSQGREGDTQYF
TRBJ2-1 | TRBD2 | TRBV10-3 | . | TGTGCCATCGGTTTGGGACTAGCGGGGGGGATCAATGAGCAGTTCTTC | CAIGLGLAGGINEQFF
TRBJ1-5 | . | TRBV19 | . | TGTGCCAGTAACTCCGCGGAGGGTCAGCCCCAGCATTTT | CASNSAEGQPQHF
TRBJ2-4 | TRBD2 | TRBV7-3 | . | TGTGCCAGCAGCAGAGGGACTAGCGGGGGGGGACCCTACTCCAAAAACATTCAGTACTTC | CASSRGTSGGGPYSKNIQYF
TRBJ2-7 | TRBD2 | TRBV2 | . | TGTGCCAGCAGAAATAGCGGGGGGTTGTACGAGCAGTACTTC | CASRNSGGLYEQYF
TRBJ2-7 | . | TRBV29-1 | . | TGCAGCGTTTACGAGACAGGAGTATACGAGCAGTACTTC | CSVYETGVYEQYF
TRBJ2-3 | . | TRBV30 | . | TGTGCCTGGAGCAGTACAGATACGCAGTATTTT | CAWSSTDTQYF
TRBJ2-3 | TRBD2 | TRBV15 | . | TGTGCCACCAGCTGGGGAGGGGCAGGCGCTACTAGCACAGATACGCAGTATTTT | CATSWGGAGATSTDTQYF
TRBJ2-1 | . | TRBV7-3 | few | TGTGCCAGCAGCTTAACCGCGGGACTTGAGCAGTTCTTC | CASSLTAGLEQFF
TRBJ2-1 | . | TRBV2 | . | TGTGCCAGCACTAGCTCGCGGTACAATGAGCAGTTCTTC | CASTSSRYNEQFF
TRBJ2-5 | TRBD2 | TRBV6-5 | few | TGTGCCAGCAGTTACGGGACTAGCGGGGGTCAAGAGACCCAGTACTTC | CASSYGTSGGQETQYF
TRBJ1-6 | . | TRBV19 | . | TGTGCCAGTAGGCCCCCGGGGGAATCACCCCTCCACTTT | CASRPPGESPLHF
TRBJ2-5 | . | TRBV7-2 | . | TGTGCCAGCAGCGCATACAGGGCCCAAGAGACCCAGTACTTC | CASSAYRAQETQYF
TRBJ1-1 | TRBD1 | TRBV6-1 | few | TGTGCCAGCAGTGCCAACAGGGGGAACACTGAAGCTTTCTTT | CASSANRGNTEAFF